The entry below describes one TCR beta chain. Antigen: not known. This CDR3 region has 14 residues. V dropped 5 bases and J dropped 1 base, with 8 bases sitting between them. Germline CDR1 and CDR2: LNHDA and SQIVND (reference sequence). These data originate in a study of cytomegalovirus exposure and HLA in healthy donors. Study-wide points: The study labeled 164 TCR beta chains cytomegalovirus-associated. CMV antigen specificity was confirmed in vitro for a few CMV-associated chains.

The repertoire was sequenced with immunoSEQ multiplex PCR; TCRdb's copy has only in-frame clones and lacks some. The sample consists of some 110,000 clones, approximately 85% of them appearing once. An approximately 130-subject validation cohort, separate from the approximately 670-subject first cohort, supplied the donors. Input material: PBMCs. This clonotype was sampled from a man aged 18-30 years in good health and CMV-seronegative. The gene calls are TRBV19 and TRBJ2-2, with D maybe TRBD1 (5 bases). The CDR3 is CASSATGNTGELFF. DNA for the CDR3: TGTGCCAGTAGTGCAACAGGGAACACCGGGGAGCTGTTTTTT.